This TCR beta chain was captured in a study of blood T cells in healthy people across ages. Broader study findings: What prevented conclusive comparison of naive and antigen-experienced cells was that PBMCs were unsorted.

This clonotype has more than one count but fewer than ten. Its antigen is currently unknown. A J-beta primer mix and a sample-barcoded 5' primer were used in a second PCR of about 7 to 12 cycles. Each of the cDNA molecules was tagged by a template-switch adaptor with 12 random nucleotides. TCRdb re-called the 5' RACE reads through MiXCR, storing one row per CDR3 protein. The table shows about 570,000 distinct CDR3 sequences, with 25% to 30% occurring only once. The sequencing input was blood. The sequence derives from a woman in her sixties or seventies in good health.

The CDR3 protein is CASSTKWTGGETQYF. CDR3 coding DNA: TGTGCCAGCAGCACGAAATGGACAGGGGGAGAGACCCAGTACTTC. The rearrangement uses TRBV11-2 and TRBJ2-5; TRBD1 matches at 10 bases. Per germline, CDR1 SGHAT and CDR2 FQNNGV. This CDR3 has 15 residues. J gave up 4 bases and V 5 bases, and 7 bases lay outside the gene matches.